This TCR beta chain was observed in a study of blood T cell repertoires in COVID-19. The V gene end was trimmed by 5 bases and the J gene end by 2 bases; junction bases not matched to a gene: 8. Germline CDR1 reads MNHEY; CDR2 reads SVGEGT. The CDR3 consists of 16 residues. Original handling: Estimation of nucleated cell counts was performed using reference gene primer amplification. Sequencing used immunoSEQ multiplex PCR; TCRdb keeps in-frame clones, though not all of them. D and trimming were read from the DNA, whereas the V and J calls and clone size are those reported in that table. In the table there are 64,000 or so clones, more than 75% of which are singletons.

This rearrangement joins TRBV6-2 or TRBV6-3 to TRBJ2-1, with TRBD2 identical over 8 bases. The source material was peripheral blood. The source of this sequence is a human donor in a cohort sampled during active COVID-19. The CDR3 DNA reads TGTGCCAGCAGTCAACGAGTAGCGGGACCCTACAATGAGCAGTTCTTC. Protein: CASSQRVAGPYNEQFF.